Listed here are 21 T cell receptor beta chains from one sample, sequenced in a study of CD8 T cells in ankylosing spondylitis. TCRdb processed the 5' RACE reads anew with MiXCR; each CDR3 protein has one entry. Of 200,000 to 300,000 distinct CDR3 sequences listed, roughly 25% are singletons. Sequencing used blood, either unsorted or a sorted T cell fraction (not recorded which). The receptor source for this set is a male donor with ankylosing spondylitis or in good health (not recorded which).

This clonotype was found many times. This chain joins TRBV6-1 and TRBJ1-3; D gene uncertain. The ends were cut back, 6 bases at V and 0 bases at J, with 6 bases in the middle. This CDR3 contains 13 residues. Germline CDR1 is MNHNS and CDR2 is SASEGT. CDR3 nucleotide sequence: TGTGCCAGCAGCCGGGACTCTGGAAACACCATATATTTT. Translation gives CASSRDSGNTIYF.

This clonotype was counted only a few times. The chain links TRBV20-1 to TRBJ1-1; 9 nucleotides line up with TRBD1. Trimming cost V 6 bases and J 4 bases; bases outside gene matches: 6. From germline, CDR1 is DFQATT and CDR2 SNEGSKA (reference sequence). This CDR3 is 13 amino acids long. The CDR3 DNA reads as TGCAGTGCCCGCCGGGACAGGGTCACTGAAGCTTTCTTT. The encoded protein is CSARRDRVTEAFF.

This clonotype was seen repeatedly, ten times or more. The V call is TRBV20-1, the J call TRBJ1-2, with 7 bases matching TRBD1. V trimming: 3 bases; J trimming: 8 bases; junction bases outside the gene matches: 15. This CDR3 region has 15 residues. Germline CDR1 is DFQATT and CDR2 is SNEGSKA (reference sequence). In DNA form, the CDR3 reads TGCAGTGCTAGTGGCCCCGTTATACAGGGGAGGGGCTACACCTTC. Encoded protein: CSASGPVIQGRGYTF.

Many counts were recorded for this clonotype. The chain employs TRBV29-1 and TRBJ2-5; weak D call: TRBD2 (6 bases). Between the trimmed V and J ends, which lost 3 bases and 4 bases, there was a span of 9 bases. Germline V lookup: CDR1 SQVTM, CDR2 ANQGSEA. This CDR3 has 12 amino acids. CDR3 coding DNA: TGCAGCGTTGATGGGGGGTTAGAGACCCAGTACTTC. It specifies CSVDGGLETQYF.

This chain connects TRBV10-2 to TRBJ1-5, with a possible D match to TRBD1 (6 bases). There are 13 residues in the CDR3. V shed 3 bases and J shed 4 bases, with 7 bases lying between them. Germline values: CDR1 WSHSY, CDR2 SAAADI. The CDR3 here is CASSEQGNQPQHF. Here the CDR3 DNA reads TGCGCCAGCAGTGAACAGGGAAATCAGCCCCAGCATTTT.

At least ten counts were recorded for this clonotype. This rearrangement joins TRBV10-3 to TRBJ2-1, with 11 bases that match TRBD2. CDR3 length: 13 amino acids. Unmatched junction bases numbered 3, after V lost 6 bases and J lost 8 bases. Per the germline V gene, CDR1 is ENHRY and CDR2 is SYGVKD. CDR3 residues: CAIRTSGEDEQFF. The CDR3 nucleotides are TGTGCCATCAGGACTAGCGGGGAAGATGAGCAGTTCTTC.

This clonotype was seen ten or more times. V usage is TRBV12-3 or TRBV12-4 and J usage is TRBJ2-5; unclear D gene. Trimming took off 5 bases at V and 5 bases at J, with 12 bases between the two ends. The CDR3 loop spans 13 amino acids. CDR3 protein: CASSPPTWETQYF. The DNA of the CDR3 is TGTGCCAGCAGTCCGCCGACTTGGGAGACCCAGTACTTC.

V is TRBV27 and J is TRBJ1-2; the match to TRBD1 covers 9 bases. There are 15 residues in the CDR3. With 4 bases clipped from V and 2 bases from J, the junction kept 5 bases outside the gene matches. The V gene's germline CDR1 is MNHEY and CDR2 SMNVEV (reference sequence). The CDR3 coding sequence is TGTGCCAGCAGTTCCGGGACAGGGAAGAACTATGGCTACACCTTC. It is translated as CASSSGTGKNYGYTF.

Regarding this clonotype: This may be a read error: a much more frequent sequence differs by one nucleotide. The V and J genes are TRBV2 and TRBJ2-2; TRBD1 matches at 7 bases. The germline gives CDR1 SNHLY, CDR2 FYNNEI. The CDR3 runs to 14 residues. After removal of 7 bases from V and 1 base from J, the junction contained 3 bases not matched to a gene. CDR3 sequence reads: CASTRTGNTGELFF. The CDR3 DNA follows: TGTGCCAGCACCCGGACAGGGAACACCGGGGAGCTGTTTTTT.

CDR3 loop: CASSSPNTGLSETQYF. The CDR3 coding sequence is TGTGCCAGCAGTTCGCCCAACACAGGGCTGAGCGAGACCCAGTACTTC. The chain links TRBV2 to TRBJ2-5; perhaps TRBD1 as D (6 bases). V lost 5 bases, J lost 5 bases, and 21 bases lay in between. CDR3 length: 16 amino acids. Germline CDR1 SNHLY, CDR2 FYNNEI.

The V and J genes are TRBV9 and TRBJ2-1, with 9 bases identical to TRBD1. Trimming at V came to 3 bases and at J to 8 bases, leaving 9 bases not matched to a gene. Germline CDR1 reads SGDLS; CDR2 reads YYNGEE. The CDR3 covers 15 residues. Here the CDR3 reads CASSAGDRALDEQFF. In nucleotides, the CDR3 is TGTGCCAGCAGCGCGGGGGACAGGGCATTGGATGAGCAGTTCTTC.

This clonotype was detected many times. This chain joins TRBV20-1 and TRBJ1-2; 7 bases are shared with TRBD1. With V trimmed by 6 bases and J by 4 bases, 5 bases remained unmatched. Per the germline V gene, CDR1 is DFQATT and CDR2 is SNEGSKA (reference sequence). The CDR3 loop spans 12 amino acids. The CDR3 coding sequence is TGCAGTGCGACCCAGGGGGGCTATGGCTACACCTTC. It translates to CSATQGGYGYTF.

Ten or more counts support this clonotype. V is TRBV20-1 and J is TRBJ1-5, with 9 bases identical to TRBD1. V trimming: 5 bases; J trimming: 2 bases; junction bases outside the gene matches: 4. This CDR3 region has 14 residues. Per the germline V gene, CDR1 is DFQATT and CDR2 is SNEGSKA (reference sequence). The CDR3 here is CSAWDRERNQPQHF. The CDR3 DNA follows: TGCAGTGCTTGGGACAGGGAGCGCAATCAGCCCCAGCATTTT.

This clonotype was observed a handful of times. The DNA for the CDR3 is TGTGCCAGCAGTCCAGGTGGGGAGCCCTACACCTTC. It specifies CASSPGGEPYTF. V usage is TRBV12-3 or TRBV12-4 and J usage is TRBJ1-2; D not resolved. V lost 5 bases and J 10 bases, leaving 14 bases between the germline ends. This CDR3 is built from 12 residues.

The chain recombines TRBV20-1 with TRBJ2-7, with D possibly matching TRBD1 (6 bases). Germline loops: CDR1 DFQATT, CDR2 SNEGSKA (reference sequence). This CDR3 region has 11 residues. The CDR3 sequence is CSRLLGGEQYF. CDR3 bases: TGCAGCCGCTTATTAGGGGGTGAGCAGTACTTC.

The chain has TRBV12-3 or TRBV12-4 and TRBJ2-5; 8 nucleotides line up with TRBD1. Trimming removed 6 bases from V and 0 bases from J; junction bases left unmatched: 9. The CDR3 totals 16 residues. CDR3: CASRPGQAPYQETQYF. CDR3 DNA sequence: TGTGCCAGCAGACCGGGACAGGCTCCGTACCAAGAGACCCAGTACTTC.

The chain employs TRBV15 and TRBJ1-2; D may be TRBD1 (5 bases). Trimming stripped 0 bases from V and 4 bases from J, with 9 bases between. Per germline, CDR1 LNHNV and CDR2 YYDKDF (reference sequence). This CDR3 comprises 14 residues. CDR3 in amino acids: CATSRDQGSYGYTF. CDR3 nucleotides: TGTGCCACCAGCAGAGATCAGGGCAGCTATGGCTACACCTTC.

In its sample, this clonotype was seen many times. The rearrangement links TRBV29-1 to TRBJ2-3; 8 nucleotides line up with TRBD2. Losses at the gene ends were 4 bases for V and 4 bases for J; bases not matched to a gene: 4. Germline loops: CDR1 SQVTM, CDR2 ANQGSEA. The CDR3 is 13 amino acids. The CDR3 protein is CSVVAGGPDTQYF. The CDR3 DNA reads TGCAGCGTTGTCGCGGGGGGTCCAGATACGCAGTATTTT.

CDR3 region: CSAAIPAEYGYTF. The CDR3 DNA reads as TGCAGTGCTGCGATCCCAGCAGAATATGGCTACACCTTC. The chain uses TRBV20-1 and TRBJ1-2; D unresolved. The germline CDR1 and CDR2 sequences are DFQATT and SNEGSKA (reference sequence). V gave up 5 bases and J gave up 5 bases, with 15 bases separating them. This CDR3 has 13 residues.

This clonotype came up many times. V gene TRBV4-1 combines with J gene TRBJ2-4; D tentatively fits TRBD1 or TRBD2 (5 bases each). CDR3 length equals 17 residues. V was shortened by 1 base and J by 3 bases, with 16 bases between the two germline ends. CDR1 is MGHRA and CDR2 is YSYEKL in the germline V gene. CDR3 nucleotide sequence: TGCGCCAGCAGCCAAGTTCTGGGAGCTAGGGGCAAAAACATTCAGTACTTC. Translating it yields CASSQVLGARGKNIQYF.

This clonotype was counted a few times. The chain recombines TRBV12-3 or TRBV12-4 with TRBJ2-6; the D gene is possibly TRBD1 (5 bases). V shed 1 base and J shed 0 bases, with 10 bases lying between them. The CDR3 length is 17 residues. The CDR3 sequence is CASSLGGASSGANVLTF. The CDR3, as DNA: TGTGCCAGCAGTTTAGGGGGCGCGAGCTCTGGGGCCAACGTCCTGACTTTC.